Below, one T cell receptor beta chain is given with its context. The source of the sample is a study of control samples from healthy donors and cancer patients. Only in-frame clones appear in the TCRdb table, and some are missing; sequencing was by immunoSEQ multiplex PCR. The sample has 100,000 to 150,000 clones, 92% seen once. The germline V gene has CDR1 MDHEN and CDR2 SYDVKM. V was shortened by 6 bases and J by 5 bases, with 8 bases between the two germline ends. The CDR3 totals 13 residues. V and J are TRBV28 and TRBJ1-6; no clear D. The source of this sequence is a man between 18 and 35 years old in good health. The sequenced sample consisted of blood. CDR3 sequence: CASSAQDNSPLHF. The CDR3 DNA is TGTGCCAGCAGCGCGCAGGATAATTCACCCCTCCACTTT. The whole variable domain, filled in from reference TRBV28 and TRBJ1-6, reads DVKVTQSSRYLVKRTGEKVFLECVQDMDHENMFWYRQDPGLGLRLIYFSYDVKMKEKGDIPEGYSVSREKKERFSLILESASTNQTSMYLCASSAQDNSPLHFGNGTRLTVT.